These 29 T cell receptor beta chains share one sample of origin, sequenced in a study of cytomegalovirus exposure and HLA in healthy donors. In the PCR, 60 Vbeta and 13 Jbeta primers were used. Method: immunoSEQ multiplex PCR; TCRdb's copy keeps in-frame clones and lacks some. The sample comprises around 140,000 clones, roughly three fifths of which are singletons, and less than 3% rests with the top ten. The specimen was PBMCs. The receptors were gathered from a woman in her thirties or forties in good health and CMV-seronegative.

The rearrangement uses TRBV5-4 and TRBJ2-2, with TRBD1 matching over 8 bases. Looked up from germline, CDR1 is SGHNT and CDR2 is YYREEE (reference sequence). The V gene end was trimmed by 2 bases and the J gene end by 7 bases; junction bases not matched to a gene: 4. The CDR3 consists of 14 residues. The DNA for the CDR3 is TGTGCCAGCAGCTTTACAGGGGGTAACGGGGAGCTGTTTTTT. This gives the protein CASSFTGGNGELFF.

There are a few counts of this clone. The chain combines TRBV27 with TRBJ1-3; D remains unclear. The CDR3 loop spans 16 amino acids. Germline V gives CDR1 MNHEY, CDR2 SMNVEV (reference sequence). Deletions cut 2 bases from V and 6 bases from J, with 17 bases between. In nucleotides, the CDR3 is TGTGCCAGCAGTTTAGCCCTAGCAGATTGCGTAAACACCATATATTTT. Translating it yields CASSLALADCVNTIYF.

The chain uses TRBV30 and TRBJ1-2; 7 nucleotides line up with TRBD1. The CDR3 runs to 15 residues. With 4 bases clipped from V and 5 bases from J, the junction kept 13 bases outside the gene matches. Germline V gives CDR1 GTSNPN, CDR2 SVGIG (reference sequence). Here the CDR3 DNA reads TGTGCCTGGACTGCCAGGGCAGGGGGGATTTATGGCTACACCTTC. The encoded protein is CAWTARAGGIYGYTF.

The V call is TRBV5-1, the J call TRBJ1-1; D is undetermined. The CDR3 totals 14 residues. Germline-derived CDR1 and CDR2 are SGHRS and YFSETQ. V gave up 0 bases and J gave up 2 bases, with 8 bases separating them. The CDR3 DNA follows: TGCGCCAGCAGCTTGGCGGGAACAAACACTGAAGCTTTCTTT. It codes for CASSLAGTNTEAFF.

This rearrangement joins TRBV28 to TRBJ2-7, with a weak D call TRBD2 (8 bases). The CDR3 is made up of 14 amino acids. Germline CDR1 and CDR2: MDHEN and SYDVKM. V was shortened by 6 bases and J by 4 bases, with 16 bases between the two germline ends. The CDR3 coding sequence is TGTGCCAGCAGCCGACAGGGACTAGGATACGAGCAGTACTTC. Its protein product is CASSRQGLGYEQYF.

V is TRBV6-5 and J is TRBJ1-1; a weak D match, TRBD1 (6 bases). V lost 2 bases and J 4 bases, leaving 17 bases between the germline ends. The CDR3 sequence is 16 residues long. Germline lookup yields CDR1 MNHEY and CDR2 SVGAGI. CDR3 in amino acids: CASSYGTLEVGTEAFF. In nucleotides, the CDR3 is TGTGCCAGCAGTTACGGGACACTCGAAGTCGGCACTGAAGCTTTCTTT.

The V gene is TRBV6-5, the J gene TRBJ2-5; TRBD2 matches at 7 bases. With 6 bases clipped from V and 9 bases from J, the junction kept 10 bases outside the gene matches. Germline CDR1 reads MNHEY; CDR2 reads SVGAGI. This CDR3 spans 13 amino acids. CDR3 DNA: TGTGCCAGCAGGCGGGGACTACAAAGGGCCCAGTACTTC. Translation: CASRRGLQRAQYF.

This clone appeared a few times. This sequence joins TRBV6-1 and TRBJ1-3; possibly TRBD1 for D (5 bases). The CDR3 has 15 amino acids. The V end was cut by 8 bases, the J end by 0 bases, with 14 bases between. The germline V gene has CDR1 MNHNS and CDR2 SASEGT. The CDR3 is CASDSYGASGNTIYF. The CDR3 nucleotides read TGTGCCAGCGACAGTTATGGGGCCTCTGGAAACACCATATATTTT.

The CDR3 bases are TGCAGCGTTGCAGGAGCGGCGCGGGGAGATACGCAGTATTTT. Its translation: CSVAGAARGDTQYF. This chain uses TRBV29-1 with TRBJ2-3; D possibly corresponds to TRBD2 (6 bases). Trimming left V 4 bases short and J 5 bases short, with 16 bases between. Germline loops: CDR1 SQVTM, CDR2 ANQGSEA. The CDR3 loop spans 14 amino acids.

This clone was counted a few times. The genes are TRBV19 and TRBJ1-1; TRBD1 might be the D (5 bases). This CDR3 is 15 amino acids long. Trimming took 3 bases from V and 1 from J, leaving 12 bases between them. Germline CDR1 LNHDA, CDR2 SQIVND (reference sequence). CDR3 region: CASSIQGSWNTEAFF. CDR3 nucleotide sequence: TGTGCCAGTAGTATTCAGGGCAGCTGGAACACTGAAGCTTTCTTT.

This clone turned up a few times. The genes are TRBV6-5 and TRBJ1-3; 7 nucleotides line up with TRBD1. CDR1 is MNHEY, CDR2 SVGAGI, per germline. The CDR3 runs to 16 residues. V was pared by 0 bases and J by 1 base, with 3 bases of the junction left unmatched. For the CDR3, the DNA is TGTGCCAGCAGTTACTCGAGGACAGGTTCTGGAAACACCATATATTTT. Its translation is CASSYSRTGSGNTIYF.

The chain carries TRBV29-1 and TRBJ2-2; 8 bases align to TRBD2. This CDR3 region has 13 residues. With 5 bases clipped from V and 1 base from J, the junction kept 0 bases outside the gene matches. Germline-derived CDR1 and CDR2 are SQVTM and ANQGSEA. The CDR3 region is CSVSGGNTGELFF. CDR3 DNA sequence: TGCAGCGTTAGCGGGGGGAACACCGGGGAGCTGTTTTTT.

The J gene is TRBJ2-1, the V gene TRBV6-4, with 8 bases lining up with TRBD2. Germline lookup yields CDR1 MRHNA and CDR2 SNTAGT. The CDR3 has 15 residues. The V and J ends lost 3 bases and 7 bases, in that order; junction bases with no gene match: 8. This CDR3 reads CASSEWTSPGNEQFF. CDR3 sequence (DNA): TGTGCCAGCAGTGAATGGACTAGCCCAGGGAATGAGCAGTTCTTC.

This clone was counted once. V is TRBV10-3 and J is TRBJ2-2; D is uncertain. CDR1 ENHRY and CDR2 SYGVKD come from the germline V gene. V lost 2 bases and J lost 2, with 3 bases in between. The CDR3 sequence is 13 residues long. This CDR3 is CAISESNTGELFF. CDR3 bases: TGTGCCATCAGTGAGAGCAACACCGGGGAGCTGTTTTTT.

The sample holds a few counts of this clone. CDR3 DNA: TGTGCCAGCAGTGCCCTACTCCCAGACAGGGTGGGGTACGAGCAGTACTTC. It specifies CASSALLPDRVGYEQYF. The chain carries TRBV25-1 and TRBJ2-7; 7 bases fit TRBD1. Germline trimming cut 4 bases from V and 4 bases from J; bases unmatched to any gene: 16. Germline CDR1 and CDR2: MGHDK and SYGVNS. CDR3 length equals 17 residues.

This chain connects TRBV5-1 to TRBJ1-2; TRBD1 is a possible D gene (5 bases). Germline V gene data show CDR1 as SGHRS and CDR2 as YFSETQ. Trimming removed 0 bases at V and 4 bases at J, with 10 bases between. The CDR3 sequence is 14 residues long. The CDR3 DNA sequence: TGCGCCAGCAGCTTGGAGGCCAGGGTCTATGGCTACACCTTC. This sequence encodes CASSLEARVYGYTF.

The chain links TRBV5-4 to TRBJ1-2, with 9 bases identical to TRBD1. V lost 4 bases, J lost 4 bases, and 11 bases stayed unmatched. The CDR3 extends over 16 amino acids. Germline V lookup: CDR1 SGHNT, CDR2 YYREEE (reference sequence). For the CDR3, the DNA is TGTGCCAGCAGCACCGGGACAGGGCGAGCAGGCTATGGCTACACCTTC. Translation: CASSTGTGRAGYGYTF. The full variable domain, completed using reference TRBV5-4 and TRBJ1-2, is ETGVTQSPTHLIKTRGQQVTLRCSSQSGHNTVSWYQQALGQGPQFIFQYYREEENGRGNFPPRFSGLQFPNYSSELNVNALELDDSALYLCASSTGTGRAGYGYTFGSGTRLTVV.

The rearrangement links TRBV10-2 to TRBJ1-6; 9 positions match TRBD1. J gave up 8 bases and V 9 bases, and 5 bases lay outside the gene matches. The CDR3 spans 13 residues. Germline CDR1 WSHSY, CDR2 SAAADI. The CDR3 nucleotides are TGCGCCAGTGGGGACAGGGAGGATTCACCCCTCCACTTT. Its protein product is CASGDREDSPLHF.

The J gene is TRBJ1-5, the V gene TRBV12-5; possible D gene TRBD1, 5 bases. Germline lookup yields CDR1 LGHNT and CDR2 FRNRAP. Deletions cut 7 bases from V and 7 bases from J, with 11 bases between. The CDR3 totals 12 residues. The CDR3, as DNA: TGTGCTAGTGCTCCCGACAGACAGCCCCAGCATTTT. Translating gives CASAPDRQPQHF.

J is TRBJ1-1 and V is TRBV18; D uncertain. V was cut by 6 bases and J by 4 bases, with 12 bases left in between. This CDR3 contains 13 residues. Per germline, CDR1 KGHSH and CDR2 LQKENI. This chain's CDR3 is CASSPGGPTEAFF. DNA for the CDR3: TGTGCCAGCTCCCCCGGAGGTCCCACTGAAGCTTTCTTT. The full variable domain, its missing parts supplied by reference TRBV18 and TRBJ1-1, is NAGVMQNPRHLVRRRGQEARLRCSPMKGHSHVYWYRQLPEEGLKFMVYLQKENIIDESGMPKERFSAEFPKEGPSILRIQQVVRGDSAAYFCASSPGGPTEAFFGQGTRLTVV.

The rearrangement joins TRBV5-6 to TRBJ1-2; maybe TRBD1 (6 bases). The ends were cut back, 1 base at V and 8 bases at J, with 9 bases in the middle. CDR1 is SGHDT and CDR2 is YYEEEE in the germline V gene. CDR3 size: 12 residues. The chain's CDR3 is CASSLPGEGYTF. Written as DNA, the CDR3 is TGTGCCAGCAGCTTGCCAGGGGAAGGCTACACCTTC.

For the CDR3, the DNA is TGTGCCAGCAGCCTAGGATTCTATTCTGGAAACACCATATATTTT. Encoded protein: CASSLGFYSGNTIYF. This chain uses TRBV6-1 with TRBJ1-3; D unclear. The CDR3 spans 15 residues. The germline CDR1 and CDR2 sequences are MNHNS and SASEGT. V lost 6 bases and J lost 1, with 13 bases in between.

This chain links TRBV11-1 with TRBJ1-2; D gene uncertain. CDR3 length equals 14 residues. The germline CDR1 and CDR2 sequences are SGHAT and FQDESV (reference sequence). V lost 2 bases and J lost 2, with 9 bases in between. The CDR3 here is CASSLNSLNYGYTF. Here the CDR3 DNA reads TGTGCCAGCAGCTTAAACAGCCTCAACTATGGCTACACCTTC. Together with reference TRBV11-1 and TRBJ1-2, the CDR3 gives the full variable domain: EAEVAQSPRYKITEKSQAVAFWCDPISGHATLYWYRQILGQGPELLVQFQDESVVDDSQLPKDRFSAERLKGVDSTLKIQPAELGDSAMYLCASSLNSLNYGYTFGSGTRLTVV.

There are a few counts of this clone. This chain uses TRBV10-3 with TRBJ2-3, with D unresolved. The CDR3 is made up of 14 amino acids. Trimming left V 2 bases short and J 1 base short, with 7 bases between. Germline V lookup: CDR1 ENHRY, CDR2 SYGVKD. The CDR3 DNA reads TGTGCCATCAGTGAGGGGCAGGGCACAGATACGCAGTATTTT. Protein product: CAISEGQGTDTQYF.

The V and J genes are TRBV1 and TRBJ2-2; TRBD2 is taken as the D call from the table, unchecked against the DNA. TRBV1 is designated a pseudogene. This CDR3 is built from 17 residues. CDR3 sequence (DNA): TGCACCAGCAGCCAATTCAGCGGGGGCCCGAACACCGGGGAGCTGTTTTTT. It yields the protein CTSSQFSGGPNTGELFF.

V and J are TRBV4-1 and TRBJ2-2; D unclear. V lost 0 bases, J lost 1 base, and 9 bases lay in between. Per germline, CDR1 MGHRA and CDR2 YSYEKL. This CDR3 spans 16 amino acids. The CDR3 nucleotides read TGCGCCAGCAGCCAAGATCTTGGCAGGAACACCGGGGAGCTGTTTTTT. This codes for CASSQDLGRNTGELFF.

V gene TRBV18 combines with J gene TRBJ2-2; 9 nucleotides agree with TRBD1. This CDR3 has 15 amino acids. Germline CDR1 and CDR2: KGHSH and LQKENI. V was clipped by 3 bases and J by 3 bases; unmatched bases: 2. CDR3 in DNA: TGTGCCAGCTCACCGGGACAGGGTTACACCGGGGAGCTGTTTTTT. As protein: CASSPGQGYTGELFF.

The gene calls are TRBV4-1 and TRBJ2-1; D may be TRBD2 (7 bases). This CDR3 has 16 residues. CDR1 is MGHRA and CDR2 is YSYEKL in the germline V gene. V lost 1 base, J lost 2 bases, and 12 bases lay in between. The CDR3 sequence is CASSQVGGGAYNEQFF. CDR3 in DNA: TGCGCCAGCAGCCAAGTGGGCGGGGGCGCCTACAATGAGCAGTTCTTC.

This clone was seen a single time. The gene calls are TRBV2 and TRBJ1-2, with D unresolved. The V and J ends lost 2 bases and 3 bases respectively, with 7 bases between them. The CDR3 covers 13 residues. Germline V CDR1 and CDR2: SNHLY, FYNNEI. The CDR3 nucleotides read TGTGCCAGCAGTGAATGGGAGGACTATGGCTACACCTTC. This codes for CASSEWEDYGYTF.